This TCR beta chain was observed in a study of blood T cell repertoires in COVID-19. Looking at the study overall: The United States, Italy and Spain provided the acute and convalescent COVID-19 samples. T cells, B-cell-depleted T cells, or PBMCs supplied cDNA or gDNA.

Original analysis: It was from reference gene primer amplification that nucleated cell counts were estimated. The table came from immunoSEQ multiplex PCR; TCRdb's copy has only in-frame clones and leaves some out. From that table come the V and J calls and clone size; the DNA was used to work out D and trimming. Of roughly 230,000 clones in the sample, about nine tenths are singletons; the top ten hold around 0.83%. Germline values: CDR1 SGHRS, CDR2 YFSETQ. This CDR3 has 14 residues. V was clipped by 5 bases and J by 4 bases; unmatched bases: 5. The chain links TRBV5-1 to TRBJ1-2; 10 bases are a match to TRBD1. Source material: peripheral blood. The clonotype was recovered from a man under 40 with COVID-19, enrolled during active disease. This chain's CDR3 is CASRGGQGTYGYTF. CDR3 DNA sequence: TGCGCCAGCAGGGGGGGACAGGGGACCTATGGCTACACCTTC. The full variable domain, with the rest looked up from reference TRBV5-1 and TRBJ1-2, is KAGVTQTPRYLIKTRGQQVTLSCSPISGHRSVSWYQQTPGQGLQFLFEYFSETQRNKGNFPGRFSGRQFSNSRSEMNVSTLELGDSALYLCASRGGQGTYGYTFGSGTRLTVV.